This T cell receptor (beta chain) was identified during a study of tumor-infiltrating lymphocytes in oesophageal squamous cell carcinoma. TCRdb reanalysed the PCR reads using MiXCR and keeps one entry per CDR3 protein. The data show 9,500 to 13,000 distinct CDR3 sequences, with less than 65% seen just once and around 25% held by the top ten. Germline CDR1 LNHDA, CDR2 SQIVND (reference sequence). The CDR3 has 16 amino acids. The chain links TRBV19 to TRBJ2-7; 7 bases line up with TRBD2. The DNA end is more similar to TRBJ2-5, so the J call may be wrong. Sequencing input: esophageal tumor tissue. This receptor was obtained from a male donor with esophageal squamous cell carcinoma. CDR3 DNA sequence: TGTGCCAGCGCCTCCTTGGGGGGGAGGACCCAAGAGACCCAGTACTTC. This sequence encodes CASASLGGRTQETQYF.